This T cell receptor (beta chain) was identified during a study of PD-L1 blockade in urothelial cancer (dated by TCRdb to 2017 to 2019). With regard to the full study: Every patient began therapy in 2014 and was given atezolizumab 1,200 mg intravenously every 3 weeks. Durable clinical benefit meant progression-free survival longer than 6 months, and TCR features were also tested against progression-free and overall survival. Patients had an ECOG performance status of 0 or 1 and had received between 0 and 3 prior chemotherapy regimens. Durable clinical benefit was achieved by nine patients but not by the remaining 20. The study was an exploratory multi-omic analysis of somatic, immune and clinical correlates of response to PD-L1 blockade with atezolizumab in urothelial cancer. Blood samples gave a median of approximately 150,000 T cells and roughly 83,000 unique TCRs, with a median clonality of approximately 0.078. Whole exome sequencing and RNA sequencing of pretreatment tumors were performed alongside TCR sequencing in the same patients. Pretreatment blood TCR-seq was available for about 30 patients, at least one posttreatment blood collection was obtained for 25 or so patients, and tumor TCR-seq was available for 25 or so patients. Blood samples were analyzed 3 weeks after the start of treatment (second dose) and 6 weeks after the start of treatment. TCR sequencing covered pretreatment tumor samples and matched, serially collected peripheral blood taken before and after atezolizumab treatment. About 90% of the 29 patients were males with bladder-origin urothelial cancer, and about two thirds of the roughly 30 reported a prior smoking history. Study-level results and caveats: At 3 weeks after the start of treatment, tumor-associated TCR clones in peripheral blood had expanded more in patients with durable benefit (n of about 22, p = 0.022). A pretreatment peripheral blood TCR clonality below the median was linked to improved progression-free and overall survival. Small sample size (n of about 29) and many exploratory analyses mean the results are intended to be hypothesis-generating.

A word on this clone: Its antigen has not been determined. No base quality values were provided; no much bigger clone lies one nucleotide off.

Each PCR received spiked-in synthetic TCR analog templates so that absolute template abundance could be estimated from read counts. Using the immunoSEQ assay, TCRbeta CDR3 regions were amplified from genomic DNA with bias-controlled V and J gene primers. Sequencing of rearranged TCRbeta segments was performed at approximately 20X coverage. Per the authors' processing: Sequencing errors were corrected by clustering and CDR3s were annotated against IMGT to assign V, D and J genes. Downstream analyses used only productive TCRbeta rearrangements and left out out-of-frame or stop-codon sequences. Clonality was calculated as one minus the Shannon entropy normalized by the log of the number of unique productive sequences. Clones differing between time points or between blood and tumor were identified by Fisher's exact test with Benjamini-Hochberg correction at adjusted p below 0.01. In its TCRdb copy, this immuneACCESS table keeps in-frame sequences only and misses some clones. Where compared with another copy, unresolved V genes explain less than half of these, and the others have no known cause. V and J calls plus clone size are reproduced from that table; the DNA served to infer D and trimming. The sample has tens of thousands of clones on record, under 90% of them singletons. The ten largest clonotypes hold 4% to 6% of the sample.

The cohort comprised roughly 30 patients with locally advanced or metastatic urothelial carcinoma treated at Memorial Sloan Kettering on a trial protocol. Peripheral blood mononuclear cells were collected pretreatment and during treatment, with between 1 and 8 total time points per patient. The Qiagen DNeasy Blood extraction kit was used to purify genomic DNA from total PBMCs and tumor samples. PBMCs were collected pretreatment and during treatment and were isolated and stored as previously described. The germline V gene supplies CDR1 SGHAT and CDR2 FQNNGV. The CDR3 measures 14 amino acids from cysteine to phenylalanine. The only DNA kept is the CDR3, 42 bases in frame from the first base. Here V drops 5 bases and J drops 8 bases, and the junction holds 4 bases not matched to any gene.

The receptor comes from a man between 65 and 79 years old with urothelial cancer. Material: PBMCs, obtained around atezolizumab (anti-PD-L1) treatment. Recombination joined TRBV11-2 with TRBJ2-1; 12 bases in the middle match TRBD1. The CDR3 region has the sequence CASSRGQGAYEQFF. The DNA is as follows: TGTGCCAGCAGCCGGGGACAGGGGGCTTATGAGCAGTTCTTC. Where the CDR3 stops, the reference TRBV11-2 and TRBJ2-1 genes take over; the full variable domain is EAGVAQSPRYKIIEKRQSVAFWCNPISGHATLYWYQQILGQGPKLLIQFQNNGVVDDSQLPKDRFSAERLKGVDSTLKIQPAKLEDSAVYLCASSRGQGAYEQFFGPGTRLTVL.